The present entry profiles one T cell receptor beta chain with its context. The target antigen is unknown. Repertoires were generated with immunoSEQ multiplex PCR, while TCRdb's copy carries only in-frame clones and drops some. The sample records around 110,000 clones, 65% to 80% being singletons. Germline-derived CDR1 and CDR2 are MNHNY and SVGAGI (reference sequence). The CDR3 is made up of 16 amino acids. Germline trimming cut 8 bases from V and 2 bases from J; bases unmatched to any gene: 12. The data were taken from a study of PD-1 blockade in mismatch repair-deficient tumors. General study findings and limits: Rapid post-treatment expansion, then contraction, generally preceding radiologic response, marked tumor-resident clones.

All patients were mismatch repair deficient, assessed by either PCR or immunohistochemistry. This sequence originates from an adult with mismatch repair-deficient cancer. The input for sequencing was peripheral blood, taken 60 to 65 weeks after starting pembrolizumab. This chain uses TRBV6-6 with TRBJ1-3, with 7 bases fitting TRBD1. The CDR3 coding sequence is TGTGCCAGCTTAACGGGGGGGGACAGCGCTGGAAACACCATATATTTT. This sequence encodes CASLTGGDSAGNTIYF.